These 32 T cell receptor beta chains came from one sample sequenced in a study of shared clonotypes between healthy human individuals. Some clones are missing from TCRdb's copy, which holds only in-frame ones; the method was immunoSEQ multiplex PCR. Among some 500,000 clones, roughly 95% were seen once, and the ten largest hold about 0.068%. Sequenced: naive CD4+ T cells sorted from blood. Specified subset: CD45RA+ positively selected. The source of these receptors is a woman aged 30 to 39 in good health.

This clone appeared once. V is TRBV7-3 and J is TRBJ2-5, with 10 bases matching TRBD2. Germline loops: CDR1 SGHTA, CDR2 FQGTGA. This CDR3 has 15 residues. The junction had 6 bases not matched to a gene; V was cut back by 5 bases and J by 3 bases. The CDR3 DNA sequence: TGTGCCAGCAGCCGATCCGGACTAGCGGAAGAGACCCAGTACTTC. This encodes CASSRSGLAEETQYF.

As DNA, the CDR3 is TGTGCCAGCAGCTATGGCGGGAGTCATAGCACAGATACGCAGTATTTT. It specifies CASSYGGSHSTDTQYF. This chain joins TRBV2 and TRBJ2-3, with 7 bases that match TRBD2. Germline CDR1 reads SNHLY; CDR2 reads FYNNEI. J lost 0 bases, V lost 6 bases, and 9 bases had no gene match. This CDR3 spans 16 amino acids.

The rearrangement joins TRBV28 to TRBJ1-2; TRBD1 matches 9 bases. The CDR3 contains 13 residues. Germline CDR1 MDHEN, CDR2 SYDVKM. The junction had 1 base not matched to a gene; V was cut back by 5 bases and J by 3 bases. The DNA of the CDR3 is TGTGCCAGCAGTGGGACAGGGTACTATGGCTACACCTTC. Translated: CASSGTGYYGYTF.

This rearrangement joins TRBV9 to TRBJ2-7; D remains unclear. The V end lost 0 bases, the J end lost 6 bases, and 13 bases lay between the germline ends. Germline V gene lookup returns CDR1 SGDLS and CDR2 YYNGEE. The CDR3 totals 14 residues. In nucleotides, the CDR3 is TGTGCCAGCAGCGTAGAAGCAGGTGGCCGCGAGCAGTACTTC. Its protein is CASSVEAGGREQYF.

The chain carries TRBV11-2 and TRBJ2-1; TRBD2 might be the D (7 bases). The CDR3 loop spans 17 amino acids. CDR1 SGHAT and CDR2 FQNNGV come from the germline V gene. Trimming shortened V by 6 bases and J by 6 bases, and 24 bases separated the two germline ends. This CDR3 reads CASSPRGGGSYSNEQFF. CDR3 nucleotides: TGTGCCAGCAGTCCAAGGGGGGGCGGGAGCTACTCCAATGAGCAGTTCTTC.

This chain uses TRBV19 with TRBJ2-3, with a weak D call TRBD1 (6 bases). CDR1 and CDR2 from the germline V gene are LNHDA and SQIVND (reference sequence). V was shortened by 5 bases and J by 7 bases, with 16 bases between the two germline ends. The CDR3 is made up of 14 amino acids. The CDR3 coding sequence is TGTGCCAGTAGTCGACACACAGGGTGGAATACGCAGTATTTT. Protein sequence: CASSRHTGWNTQYF.

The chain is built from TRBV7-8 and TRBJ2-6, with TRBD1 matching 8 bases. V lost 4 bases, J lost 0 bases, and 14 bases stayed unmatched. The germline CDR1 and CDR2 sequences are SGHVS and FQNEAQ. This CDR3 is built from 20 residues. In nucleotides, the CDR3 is TGTGCCAGCAGCTCTATCCCACTACAGGGGGGACGCTCTGGGGCCAACGTCCTGACTTTC. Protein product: CASSSIPLQGGRSGANVLTF.

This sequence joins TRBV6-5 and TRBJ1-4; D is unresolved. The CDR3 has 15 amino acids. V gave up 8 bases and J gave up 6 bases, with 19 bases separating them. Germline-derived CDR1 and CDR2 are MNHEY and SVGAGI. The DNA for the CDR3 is TGTGCCAGCTCGGGGAGGAGGAGGGCCGATGAAAAACTGTTTTTT. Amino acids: CASSGRRRADEKLFF.

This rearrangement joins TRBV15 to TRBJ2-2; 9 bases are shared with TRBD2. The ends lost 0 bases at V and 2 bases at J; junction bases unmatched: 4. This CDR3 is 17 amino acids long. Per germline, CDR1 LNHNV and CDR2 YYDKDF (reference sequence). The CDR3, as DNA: TGTGCCACCAGCAGAGATCAACTAGCGGGCAACACCGGGGAGCTGTTTTTT. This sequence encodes CATSRDQLAGNTGELFF.

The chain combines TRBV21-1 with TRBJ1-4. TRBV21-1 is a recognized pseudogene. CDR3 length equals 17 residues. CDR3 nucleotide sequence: TGTGCCAGCAGCAAGGGAGGTGGCAGGATCGTTTTCGGAAAACTGTTTTTT. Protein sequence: CASSKGGGRIVFGKLFF.

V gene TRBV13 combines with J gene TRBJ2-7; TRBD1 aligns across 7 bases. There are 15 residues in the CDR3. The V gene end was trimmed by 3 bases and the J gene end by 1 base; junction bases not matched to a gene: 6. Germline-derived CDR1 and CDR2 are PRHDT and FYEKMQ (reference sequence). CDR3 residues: CASSFRDRRSYEQYF. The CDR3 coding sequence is TGTGCCAGCAGCTTTAGGGACAGACGATCCTACGAGCAGTACTTC.

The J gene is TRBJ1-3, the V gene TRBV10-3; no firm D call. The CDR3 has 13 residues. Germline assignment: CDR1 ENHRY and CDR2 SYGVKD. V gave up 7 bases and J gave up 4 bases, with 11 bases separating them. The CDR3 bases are TGTGCCATCAATCCAAGCCAGGGAAACACCATATATTTT. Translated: CAINPSQGNTIYF.

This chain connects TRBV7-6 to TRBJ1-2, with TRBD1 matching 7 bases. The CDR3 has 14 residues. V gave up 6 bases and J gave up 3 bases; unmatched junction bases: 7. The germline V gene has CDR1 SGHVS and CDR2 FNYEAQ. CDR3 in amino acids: CASSNGQGDYGYTF. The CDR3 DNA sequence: TGTGCCAGCAGTAACGGGCAGGGGGACTATGGCTACACCTTC.

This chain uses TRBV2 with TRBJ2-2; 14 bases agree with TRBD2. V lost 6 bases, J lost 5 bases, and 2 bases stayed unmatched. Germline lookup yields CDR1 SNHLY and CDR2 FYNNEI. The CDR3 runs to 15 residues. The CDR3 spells CASRGLAGVTGELFF. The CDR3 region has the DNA TGTGCCAGCAGGGGACTAGCGGGAGTTACCGGGGAGCTGTTTTTT.

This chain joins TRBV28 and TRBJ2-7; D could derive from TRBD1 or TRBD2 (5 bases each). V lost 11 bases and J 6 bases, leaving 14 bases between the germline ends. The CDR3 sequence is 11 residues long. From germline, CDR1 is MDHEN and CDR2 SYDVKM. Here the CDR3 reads CAWGRVFEQYF. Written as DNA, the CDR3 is TGTGCCTGGGGACGAGTTTTCGAGCAGTACTTC.

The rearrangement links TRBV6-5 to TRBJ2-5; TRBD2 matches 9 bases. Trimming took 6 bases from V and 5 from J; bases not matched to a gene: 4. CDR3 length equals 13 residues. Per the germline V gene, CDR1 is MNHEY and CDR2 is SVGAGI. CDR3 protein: CASSLSGSETQYF. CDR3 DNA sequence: TGTGCCAGCAGCCTTAGCGGGAGCGAGACCCAGTACTTC.

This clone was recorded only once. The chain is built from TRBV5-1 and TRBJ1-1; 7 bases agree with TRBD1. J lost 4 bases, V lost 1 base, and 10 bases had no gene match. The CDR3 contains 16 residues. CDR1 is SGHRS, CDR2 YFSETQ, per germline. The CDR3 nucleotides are TGCGCCAGCAGCTTGCCCACAGGGGATAGGAGCACTGAAGCTTTCTTT. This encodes CASSLPTGDRSTEAFF.

CDR3 region: CASSPVAGEVNTIYF. For the CDR3, the DNA is TGTGCCAGCTCCCCCGTGGCAGGGGAGGTAAACACCATATATTTT. The chain links TRBV18 to TRBJ1-3, with a possible D match to TRBD1 (6 bases). Germline values: CDR1 KGHSH, CDR2 LQKENI. The CDR3 extends over 15 amino acids. Trimming stripped 6 bases from V and 6 bases from J, with 18 bases between.

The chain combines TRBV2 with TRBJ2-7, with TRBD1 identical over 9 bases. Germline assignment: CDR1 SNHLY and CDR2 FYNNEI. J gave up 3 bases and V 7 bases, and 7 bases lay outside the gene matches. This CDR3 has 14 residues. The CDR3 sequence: CASTGQGPNYEQYF. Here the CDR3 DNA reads TGTGCCAGCACGGGACAGGGCCCAAACTACGAGCAGTACTTC.

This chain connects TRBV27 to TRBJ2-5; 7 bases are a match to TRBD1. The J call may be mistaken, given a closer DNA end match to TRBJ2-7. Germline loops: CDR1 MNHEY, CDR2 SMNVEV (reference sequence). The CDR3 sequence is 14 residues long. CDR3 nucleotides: TGTGCCAGCAGTACCCTCAGGGGGAGATACGAGCAGTACTTC. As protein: CASSTLRGRYEQYF.

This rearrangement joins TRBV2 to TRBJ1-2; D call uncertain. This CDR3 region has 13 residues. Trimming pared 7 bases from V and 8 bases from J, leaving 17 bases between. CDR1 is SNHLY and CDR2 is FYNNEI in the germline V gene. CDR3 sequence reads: CASTLGRGGGYTF. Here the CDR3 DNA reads TGTGCCAGCACCCTGGGGAGAGGAGGAGGCTACACCTTC.

CDR3 sequence reads: CASSLLSGTNYGYTF. The CDR3, as DNA: TGTGCCAGCAGCTTACTTTCTGGGACTAACTATGGCTACACCTTC. This chain joins TRBV7-9 and TRBJ1-2; D is ambiguous. Germline lookup yields CDR1 SEHNR and CDR2 FQNEAQ (reference sequence). This CDR3 has 15 amino acids. The V end lost 2 bases, the J end lost 0 bases, and 10 bases lay between the germline ends.

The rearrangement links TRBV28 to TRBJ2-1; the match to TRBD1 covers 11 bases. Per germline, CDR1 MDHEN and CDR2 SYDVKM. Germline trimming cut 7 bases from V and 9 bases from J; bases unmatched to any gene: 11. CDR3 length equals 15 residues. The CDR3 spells CASKLEGTGGPEQFF. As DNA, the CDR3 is TGTGCCAGCAAACTCGAGGGGACAGGGGGTCCTGAGCAGTTCTTC.

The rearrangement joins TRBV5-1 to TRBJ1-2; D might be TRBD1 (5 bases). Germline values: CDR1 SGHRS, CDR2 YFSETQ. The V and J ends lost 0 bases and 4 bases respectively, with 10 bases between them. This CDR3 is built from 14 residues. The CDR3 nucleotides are TGCGCCAGCAGCTTGGGACAGCACATCTATGGCTACACCTTC. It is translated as CASSLGQHIYGYTF.

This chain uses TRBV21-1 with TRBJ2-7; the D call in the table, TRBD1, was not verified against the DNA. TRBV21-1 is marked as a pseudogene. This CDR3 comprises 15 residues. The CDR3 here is CASSKGRGRKYEQYF. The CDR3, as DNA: TGTGCCAGCAGCAAAGGTAGGGGGCGCAAGTACGAGCAGTACTTC.

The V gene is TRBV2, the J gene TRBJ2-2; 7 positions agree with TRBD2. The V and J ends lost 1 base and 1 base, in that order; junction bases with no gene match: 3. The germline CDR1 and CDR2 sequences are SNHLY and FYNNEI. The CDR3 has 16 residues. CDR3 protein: CASSEEAGVNTGELFF. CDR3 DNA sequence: TGTGCCAGCAGTGAAGAGGCGGGAGTGAACACCGGGGAGCTGTTTTTT.

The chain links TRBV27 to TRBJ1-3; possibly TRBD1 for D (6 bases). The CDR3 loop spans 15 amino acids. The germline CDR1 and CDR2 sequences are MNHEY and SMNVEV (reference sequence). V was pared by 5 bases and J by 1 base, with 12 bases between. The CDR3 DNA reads TGTGCCAGCAGTCGGACCAGGGGTTCTGGAAACACCATATATTTT. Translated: CASSRTRGSGNTIYF.

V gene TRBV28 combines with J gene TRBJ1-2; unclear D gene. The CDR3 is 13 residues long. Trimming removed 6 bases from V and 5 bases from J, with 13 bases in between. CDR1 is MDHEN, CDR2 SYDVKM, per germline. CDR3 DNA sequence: TGTGCCAGCAGGACAAACAGCTTTTATGGCTACACCTTC. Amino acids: CASRTNSFYGYTF.

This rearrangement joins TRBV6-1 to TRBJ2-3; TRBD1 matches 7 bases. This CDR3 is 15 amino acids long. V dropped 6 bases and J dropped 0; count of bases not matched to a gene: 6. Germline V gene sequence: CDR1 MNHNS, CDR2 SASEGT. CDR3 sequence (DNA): TGTGCCAGCAGCCCAACAGGGGCCAGCACAGATACGCAGTATTTT. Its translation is CASSPTGASTDTQYF.

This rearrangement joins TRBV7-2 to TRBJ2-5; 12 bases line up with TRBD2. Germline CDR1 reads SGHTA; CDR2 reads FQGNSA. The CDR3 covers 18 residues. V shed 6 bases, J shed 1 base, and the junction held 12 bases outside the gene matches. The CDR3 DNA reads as TGTGCCAGCAGTCCATCTCGGACTAGCGGGGCTCTCCAAGAGACCCAGTACTTC. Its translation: CASSPSRTSGALQETQYF.

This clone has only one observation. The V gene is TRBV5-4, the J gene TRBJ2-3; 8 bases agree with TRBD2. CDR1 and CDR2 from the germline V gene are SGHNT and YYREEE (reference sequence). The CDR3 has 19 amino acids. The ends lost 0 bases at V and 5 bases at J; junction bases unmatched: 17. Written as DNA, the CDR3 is TGTGCCAGCAGCTTGGTGGTACGGGAGGGCAATCTCCACGGAGATACGCAGTATTTT. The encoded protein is CASSLVVREGNLHGDTQYF.

The CDR3 coding sequence is TGCGCCAGCAGTGACTGGGATGTGAGATATCAGCCCCAGCATTTT. It translates to CASSDWDVRYQPQHF. V gene TRBV10-2 combines with J gene TRBJ1-5; D is unresolved. Germline V gene sequence: CDR1 WSHSY, CDR2 SAAADI. V was shortened by 3 bases and J by 5 bases, with 14 bases between the two germline ends. The CDR3 runs to 15 residues.